The entry below describes one T cell receptor (beta chain). Described treatment: 15 to 20 received Ad26.COV2.S at low or high dose, single or two shots; roughly five received placebo; per-sample allocation not given. Collection of the samples took place on day 63 after the first injection of vaccine or placebo. These data come from a study of Ad26.COV2.S vaccination and SARS-CoV-2 variants. Across the study: Donor got 5x10^10 or 1x10^11 viral particles of Ad26.COV2.S.

This CDR3 region has 15 residues. The J segment lost 8 bases and the V segment lost 0 bases, leaving 7 bases of the junction unmatched. The germline gives CDR1 SGDLS, CDR2 YYNGEE. Sequenced by immunoSEQ multiplex PCR; TCRdb stores in-frame clones only, minus some. The sample has fewer than 600,000 clones; about 89% are singletons. Material: peripheral blood, obtained in a trial of Ad26.COV2.S vaccine versus placebo. The J gene is TRBJ2-1, the V gene TRBV9, with 8 nucleotides matching TRBD2. The sequence came from a person between 18 and 60 years old who received the Ad26.COV2.S COVID-19 vaccine or a placebo. CDR3 bases: TGTGCCAGCAGCGTAGAAGGGGCGGGAGGACATGAGCAGTTCTTC. Protein: CASSVEGAGGHEQFF.